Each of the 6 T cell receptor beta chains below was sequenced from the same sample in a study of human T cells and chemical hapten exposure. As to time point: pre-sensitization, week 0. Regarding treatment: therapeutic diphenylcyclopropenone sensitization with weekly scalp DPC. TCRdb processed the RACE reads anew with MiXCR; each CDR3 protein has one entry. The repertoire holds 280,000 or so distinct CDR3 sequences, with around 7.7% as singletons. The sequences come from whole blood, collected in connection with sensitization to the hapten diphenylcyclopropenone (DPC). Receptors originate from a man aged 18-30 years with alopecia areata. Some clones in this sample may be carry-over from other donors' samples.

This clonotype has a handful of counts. CDR3 sequence reads: CATILVKRAPLNTEAFF. The CDR3 DNA reads TGTGCCACCATCCTCGTAAAAAGGGCCCCATTGAACACTGAAGCTTTCTTT. The gene calls are TRBV12-3 or TRBV12-4 and TRBJ1-1, with D unresolved. The CDR3 runs to 17 residues. V lost 10 bases to trimming and J lost 0 bases, with 24 bases between them.

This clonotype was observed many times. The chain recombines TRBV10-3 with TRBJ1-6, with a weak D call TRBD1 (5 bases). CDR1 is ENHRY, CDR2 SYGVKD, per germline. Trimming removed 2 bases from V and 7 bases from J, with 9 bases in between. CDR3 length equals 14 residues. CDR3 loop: CAISEGTENSPLHF. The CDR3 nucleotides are TGTGCCATCAGTGAGGGGACGGAAAATTCACCCCTCCACTTT.

The CDR3 DNA follows: TGCAGCGTTGATGGGACAGGGGACGGCTACACCTTC. Translated: CSVDGTGDGYTF. V and J are TRBV29-1 and TRBJ1-2; TRBD1 matches at 10 bases. This CDR3 has 12 amino acids. The germline CDR1 and CDR2 sequences are SQVTM and ANQGSEA. The V and J ends lost 3 bases and 8 bases, in that order; junction bases with no gene match: 3.

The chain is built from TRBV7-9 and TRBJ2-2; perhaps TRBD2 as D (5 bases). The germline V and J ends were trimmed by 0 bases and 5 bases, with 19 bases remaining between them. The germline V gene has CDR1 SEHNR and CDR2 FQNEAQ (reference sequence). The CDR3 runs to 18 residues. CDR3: CASSLARRALNRTGELFF. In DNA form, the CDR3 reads TGTGCCAGCAGCTTAGCGAGGCGGGCTCTAAACCGAACCGGGGAGCTGTTTTTT. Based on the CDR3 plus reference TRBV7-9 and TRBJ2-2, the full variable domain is DTGVSQNPRHKITKRGQNVTFRCDPISEHNRLYWYRQTLGQGPEFLTYFQNEAQLEKSRLLSDRFSAERPKGSFSTLEIQRTEQGDSAMYLCASSLARRALNRTGELFFGEGSRLTVL.

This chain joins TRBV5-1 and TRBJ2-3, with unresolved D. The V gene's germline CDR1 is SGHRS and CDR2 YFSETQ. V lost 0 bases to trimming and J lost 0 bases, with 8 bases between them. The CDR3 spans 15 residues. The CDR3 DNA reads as TGCGCCAGCAGCTTGGTGGCAGGTAGCACAGATACGCAGTATTTT. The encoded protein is CASSLVAGSTDTQYF. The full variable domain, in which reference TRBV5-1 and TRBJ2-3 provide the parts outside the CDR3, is KAGVTQTPRYLIKTRGQQVTLSCSPISGHRSVSWYQQTPGQGLQFLFEYFSETQRNKGNFPGRFSGRQFSNSRSEMNVSTLELGDSALYLCASSLVAGSTDTQYFGPGTRLTVL.

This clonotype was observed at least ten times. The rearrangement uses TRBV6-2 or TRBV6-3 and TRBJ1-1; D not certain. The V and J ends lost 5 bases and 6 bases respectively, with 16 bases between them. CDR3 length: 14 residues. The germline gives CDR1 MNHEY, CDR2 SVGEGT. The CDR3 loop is CASSEDVRAAEAFF. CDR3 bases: TGTGCCAGCAGTGAGGACGTAAGGGCGGCTGAAGCTTTCTTT.